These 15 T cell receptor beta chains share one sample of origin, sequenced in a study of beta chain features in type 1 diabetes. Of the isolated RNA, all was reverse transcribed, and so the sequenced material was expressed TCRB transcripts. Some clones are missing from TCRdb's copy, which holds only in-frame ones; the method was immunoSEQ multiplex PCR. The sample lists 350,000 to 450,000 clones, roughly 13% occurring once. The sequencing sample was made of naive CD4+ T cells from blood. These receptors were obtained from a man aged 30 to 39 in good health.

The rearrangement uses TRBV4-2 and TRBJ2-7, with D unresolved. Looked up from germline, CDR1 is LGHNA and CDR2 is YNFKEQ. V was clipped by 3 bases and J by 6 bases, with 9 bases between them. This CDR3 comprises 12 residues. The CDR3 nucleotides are TGTGCCAGCAGCCACTCGGATGGCGAGCAGTACTTC. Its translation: CASSHSDGEQYF.

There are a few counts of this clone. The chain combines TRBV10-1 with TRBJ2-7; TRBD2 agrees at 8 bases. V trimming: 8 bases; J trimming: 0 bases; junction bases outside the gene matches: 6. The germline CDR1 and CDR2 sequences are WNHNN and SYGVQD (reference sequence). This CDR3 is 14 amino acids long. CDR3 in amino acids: CASFPGGSSYEQYF. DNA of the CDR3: TGCGCCAGCTTTCCGGGAGGGTCCTCCTACGAGCAGTACTTC.

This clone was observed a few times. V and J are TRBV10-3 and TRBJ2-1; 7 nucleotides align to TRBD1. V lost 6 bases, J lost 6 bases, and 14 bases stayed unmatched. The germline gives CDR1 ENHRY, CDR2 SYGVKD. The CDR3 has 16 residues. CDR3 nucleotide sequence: TGTGCCATCAGCAGGATTCCGGGACAGACCATCAATGAGCAGTTCTTC. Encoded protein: CAISRIPGQTINEQFF.

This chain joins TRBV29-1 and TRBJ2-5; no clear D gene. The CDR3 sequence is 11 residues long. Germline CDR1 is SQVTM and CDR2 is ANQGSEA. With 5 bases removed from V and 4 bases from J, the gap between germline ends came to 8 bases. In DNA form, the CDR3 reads TGCAGCGTTAGAAGGACAGAGACCCAGTACTTC. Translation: CSVRRTETQYF.

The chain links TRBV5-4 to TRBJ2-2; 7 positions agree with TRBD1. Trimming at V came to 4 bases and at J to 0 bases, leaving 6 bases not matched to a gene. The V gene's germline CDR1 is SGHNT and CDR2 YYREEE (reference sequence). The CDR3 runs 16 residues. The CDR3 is CASSPLGTANTGELFF. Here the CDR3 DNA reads TGTGCCAGCAGCCCCCTAGGGACAGCGAACACCGGGGAGCTGTTTTTT.

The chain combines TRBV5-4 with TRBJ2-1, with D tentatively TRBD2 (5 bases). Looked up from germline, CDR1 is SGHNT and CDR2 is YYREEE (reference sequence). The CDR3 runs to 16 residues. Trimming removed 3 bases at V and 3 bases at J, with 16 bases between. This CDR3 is CASSSGSPADYNEQFF. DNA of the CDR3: TGTGCCAGCAGCTCGGGGTCCCCAGCGGACTACAATGAGCAGTTCTTC.

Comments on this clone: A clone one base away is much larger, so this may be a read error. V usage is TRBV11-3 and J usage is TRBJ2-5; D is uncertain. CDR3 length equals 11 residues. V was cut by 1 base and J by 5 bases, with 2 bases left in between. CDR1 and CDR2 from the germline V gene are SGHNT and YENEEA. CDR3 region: CASSLAETQYF. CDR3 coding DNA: TGTGCCAGCAGCTTAGCGGAGACCCAGTACTTC.

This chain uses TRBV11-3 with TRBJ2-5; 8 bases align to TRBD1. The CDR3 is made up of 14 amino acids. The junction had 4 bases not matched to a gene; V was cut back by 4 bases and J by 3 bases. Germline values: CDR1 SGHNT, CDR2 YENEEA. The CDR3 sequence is CASSSYRGEETQYF. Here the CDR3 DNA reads TGTGCCAGCAGCTCATACAGGGGGGAAGAGACCCAGTACTTC.

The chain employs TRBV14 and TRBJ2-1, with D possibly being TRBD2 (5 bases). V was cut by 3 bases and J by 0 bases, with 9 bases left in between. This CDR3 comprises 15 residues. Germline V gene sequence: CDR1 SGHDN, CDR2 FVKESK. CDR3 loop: CASSQLGSSYNEQFF. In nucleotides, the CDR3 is TGTGCCAGCAGCCAGTTGGGGAGCTCCTACAATGAGCAGTTCTTC.

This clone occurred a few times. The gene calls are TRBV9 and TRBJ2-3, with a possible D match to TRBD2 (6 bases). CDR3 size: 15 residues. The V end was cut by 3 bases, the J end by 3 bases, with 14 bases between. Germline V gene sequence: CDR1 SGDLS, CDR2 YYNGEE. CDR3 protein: CASSGGGTLTDTQYF. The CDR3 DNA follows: TGTGCCAGCAGCGGCGGAGGGACTCTTACAGATACGCAGTATTTT.

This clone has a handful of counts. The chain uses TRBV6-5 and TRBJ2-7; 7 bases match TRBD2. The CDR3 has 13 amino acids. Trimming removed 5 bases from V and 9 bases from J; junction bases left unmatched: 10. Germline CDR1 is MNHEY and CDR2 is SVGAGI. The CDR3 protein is CASSHRGSGPQYF. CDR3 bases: TGTGCCAGCAGTCACCGAGGTAGCGGGCCGCAGTACTTC.

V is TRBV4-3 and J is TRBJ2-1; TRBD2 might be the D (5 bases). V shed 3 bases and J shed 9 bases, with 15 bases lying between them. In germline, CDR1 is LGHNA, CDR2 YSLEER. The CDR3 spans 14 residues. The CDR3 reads CASSHLSRGSEQFF. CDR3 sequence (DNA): TGCGCCAGCAGCCACCTATCCCGGGGATCTGAGCAGTTCTTC.

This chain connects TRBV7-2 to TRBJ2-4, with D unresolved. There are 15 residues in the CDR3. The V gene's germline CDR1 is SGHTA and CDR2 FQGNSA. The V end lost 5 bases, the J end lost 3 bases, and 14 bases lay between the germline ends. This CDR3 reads CASSPVDVGKNIQYF. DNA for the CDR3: TGTGCCAGCAGCCCAGTCGACGTCGGCAAAAACATTCAGTACTTC.

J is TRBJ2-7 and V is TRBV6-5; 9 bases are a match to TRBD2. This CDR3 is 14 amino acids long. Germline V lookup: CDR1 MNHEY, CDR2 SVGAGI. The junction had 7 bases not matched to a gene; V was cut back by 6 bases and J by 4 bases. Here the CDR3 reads CASSTVAGDYEQYF. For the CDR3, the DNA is TGTGCCAGCAGCACTGTAGCGGGGGATTACGAGCAGTACTTC.

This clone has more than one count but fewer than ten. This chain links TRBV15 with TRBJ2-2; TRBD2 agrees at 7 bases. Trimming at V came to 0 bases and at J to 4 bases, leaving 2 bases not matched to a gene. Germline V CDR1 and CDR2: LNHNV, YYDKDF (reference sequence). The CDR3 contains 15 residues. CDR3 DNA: TGTGCCACCAGCAGAGATCCTAGCGGCACCGGGGAGCTGTTTTTT. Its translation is CATSRDPSGTGELFF.